The 14 T cell receptor beta chains below all came from one sample that was sequenced in a study of blood T cell repertoires in COVID-19. Only in-frame clones appear in the TCRdb table, and some are missing; sequencing was by immunoSEQ multiplex PCR. The sample records approximately 500,000 clones, 85% to 90% being singletons. The specimen sequenced was peripheral blood. The receptors come from a woman aged 45-60 years with COVID-19, enrolled during active disease.

The chain's CDR3 is CASSLIGPGQGYEQYF. For the CDR3, the DNA is TGCGCCAGCAGCTTGATCGGGCCGGGACAGGGCTACGAGCAGTACTTC. This chain joins TRBV5-1 and TRBJ2-7; 9 positions agree with TRBD1. Looked up from germline, CDR1 is SGHRS and CDR2 is YFSETQ. Trimming took 1 base from V and 3 from J; bases not matched to a gene: 8. The CDR3 covers 16 residues.

The V and J genes are TRBV4-2 and TRBJ2-7; 7 bases map to TRBD1. Germline V CDR1 and CDR2: LGHNA, YNFKEQ. J was trimmed by 5 bases and V by 4 bases; bases with no gene match: 8. The CDR3 is 14 residues long. CDR3 bases: TGTGCCAGCAGCCTCCACAGGGGAACCAACGAGCAGTACTTC. Translation: CASSLHRGTNEQYF.

Comment on this clone: Other DNA sequences of this sample code for an identical CDR3. The genes are TRBV6-5 and TRBJ2-1; the match to TRBD1 covers 10 bases. This CDR3 is built from 14 residues. V was clipped by 2 bases and J by 5 bases; unmatched bases: 0. Germline assignment: CDR1 MNHEY and CDR2 SVGAGI. The CDR3 loop is CASSYGTGDNEQFF. DNA for the CDR3: TGTGCCAGCAGTTACGGGACAGGGGACAATGAGCAGTTCTTC.

A single count supports this clone. The chain couples TRBV19 to TRBJ1-5, with D hard to call. V was cut by 2 bases and J by 9 bases, with 8 bases left in between. CDR3 length equals 12 residues. Per the germline V gene, CDR1 is LNHDA and CDR2 is SQIVND (reference sequence). In DNA, the CDR3 is TGTGCCAGTAGTATATCAGGTAGGCCCCAGCATTTT. It yields the protein CASSISGRPQHF.

The chain is built from TRBV6-1 and TRBJ1-1; D call uncertain. V gave up 3 bases and J gave up 1 base, with 12 bases separating them. Germline V gene sequence: CDR1 MNHNS, CDR2 SASEGT. The CDR3 is 15 residues long. The CDR3 DNA reads as TGTGCCAGCAGTGATCGGGGAGGACCGAACACTGAAGCTTTCTTT. This codes for CASSDRGGPNTEAFF.

The chain links TRBV5-4 to TRBJ1-1, with D maybe TRBD1 (5 bases). The CDR3 is 14 amino acids. Germline CDR1 SGHNT, CDR2 YYREEE (reference sequence). Trimming took off 4 bases at V and 5 bases at J, with 15 bases between the two ends. The CDR3 reads CASSPDNGRTEAFF. The CDR3 DNA follows: TGTGCCAGCAGCCCGGACAACGGGCGTACTGAAGCTTTCTTT. The full variable domain, rest sourced from reference TRBV5-4 and TRBJ1-1, is ETGVTQSPTHLIKTRGQQVTLRCSSQSGHNTVSWYQQALGQGPQFIFQYYREEENGRGNFPPRFSGLQFPNYSSELNVNALELDDSALYLCASSPDNGRTEAFFGQGTRLTVV.

The J gene is TRBJ2-3, the V gene TRBV28, with D unresolved. Per germline, CDR1 MDHEN and CDR2 SYDVKM. The CDR3 contains 15 residues. With 5 bases removed from V and 0 bases from J, the gap between germline ends came to 12 bases. The CDR3 here is CASSPWATSTDTQYF. In DNA, the CDR3 is TGTGCCAGCAGTCCCTGGGCCACGAGCACAGATACGCAGTATTTT.

The chain is built from TRBV3-1 (or the pseudogene TRBV3-2) and TRBJ2-3, with a weak D call TRBD2 (7 bases). V was clipped by 2 bases and J by 6 bases, with 21 bases between them. Germline assignment: CDR1 LGHDT and CDR2 YNNKEL (reference sequence). The CDR3 length is 17 residues. The CDR3: CASSQWGPAGAGDTQYF. Here the CDR3 DNA reads TGTGCCAGCAGCCAATGGGGGCCGGCGGGGGCAGGGGATACGCAGTATTTT.

The chain carries TRBV19 and TRBJ1-2; TRBD1 matches at 7 bases. V trimming: 0 bases; J trimming: 5 bases; junction bases outside the gene matches: 9. The CDR3 consists of 16 residues. Germline CDR1 reads LNHDA; CDR2 reads SQIVND (reference sequence). For the CDR3, the DNA is TGTGCCAGTAGTATAGATCTGTCAGGGGGAAGGTATGGCTACACCTTC. Its translation is CASSIDLSGGRYGYTF.

For the CDR3, the DNA is TGTGCCAGCAGCCCCGGAGGACGAAAACTGTTTTTT. It yields the protein CASSPGGRKLFF. The J gene is TRBJ1-4, the V gene TRBV13; D gene ambiguous. Between the trimmed V and J ends, which lost 5 bases and 10 bases, there was a span of 11 bases. The germline gives CDR1 PRHDT, CDR2 FYEKMQ (reference sequence). This CDR3 has 12 residues.

This clone was recorded a few times. J is TRBJ2-5 and V is TRBV11-2; tentatively, D is TRBD2 (5 bases). V was cut by 5 bases and J by 5 bases, with 6 bases left in between. Germline lookup yields CDR1 SGHAT and CDR2 FQNNGV. CDR3 length: 11 amino acids. The CDR3 is CASSPGETQYF. In DNA form, the CDR3 reads TGTGCCAGCAGCCCGGGGGAGACCCAGTACTTC.

The CDR3 DNA is TGTGCCAGCAGCCCCTCTTGGGCTGGGGCCAAAAACATTCAGTACTTC. This sequence encodes CASSPSWAGAKNIQYF. V gene TRBV7-2 combines with J gene TRBJ2-4, with unresolved D. Germline CDR1 is SGHTA and CDR2 is FQGNSA. V lost 5 bases to trimming and J lost 1 base, with 15 bases between them. The CDR3 is 16 amino acids.

The V gene is TRBV18, the J gene TRBJ2-1; a possible D gene is TRBD1 (5 bases). The V gene lost 6 bases and the J gene lost 1 base, with 10 bases spanning the gap. CDR1 and CDR2 from the germline V gene are KGHSH and LQKENI. The CDR3 length is 14 residues. CDR3 loop: CASSMTASYNEQFF. CDR3 DNA: TGTGCCAGCTCCATGACAGCGTCCTACAATGAGCAGTTCTTC.

The chain has TRBV5-4 and TRBJ2-1; TRBD2 matches at 12 bases. The ends lost 2 bases at V and 8 bases at J; junction bases unmatched: 11. CDR3 size: 17 residues. The V gene's germline CDR1 is SGHNT and CDR2 YYREEE (reference sequence). In DNA form, the CDR3 reads TGTGCCAGCAGCTTAGAATTACCGGGACTAGCGGGCCATGAGCAGTTCTTC. Its translation: CASSLELPGLAGHEQFF.